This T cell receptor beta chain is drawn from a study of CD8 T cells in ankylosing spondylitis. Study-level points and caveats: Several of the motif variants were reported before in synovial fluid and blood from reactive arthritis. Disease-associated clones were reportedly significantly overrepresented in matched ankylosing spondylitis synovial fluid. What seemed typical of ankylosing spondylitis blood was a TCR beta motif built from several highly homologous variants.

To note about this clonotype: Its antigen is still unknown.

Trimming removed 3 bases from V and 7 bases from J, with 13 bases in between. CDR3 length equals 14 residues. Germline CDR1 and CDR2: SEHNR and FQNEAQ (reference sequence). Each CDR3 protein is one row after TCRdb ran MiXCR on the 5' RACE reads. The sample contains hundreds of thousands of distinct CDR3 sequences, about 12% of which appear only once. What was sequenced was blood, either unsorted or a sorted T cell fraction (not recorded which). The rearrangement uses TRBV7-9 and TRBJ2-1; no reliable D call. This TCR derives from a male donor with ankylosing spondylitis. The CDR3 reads CASSFARLGNEQFF. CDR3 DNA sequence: TGTGCCAGCAGCTTCGCCAGGCTGGGAAATGAGCAGTTCTTC. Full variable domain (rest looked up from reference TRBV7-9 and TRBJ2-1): DTGVSQNPRHKITKRGQNVTFRCDPISEHNRLYWYRQTLGQGPEFLTYFQNEAQLEKSRLLSDRFSAERPKGSFSTLEIQRTEQGDSAMYLCASSFARLGNEQFFGPGTRLTVL.